These 22 T cell receptor beta chains were sequenced from one sample in a study of a mutant IDH1 vaccine in newly diagnosed glioma. Antigens for these TCRs are unknown. TCRdb's table, derived via immunoSEQ multiplex PCR, lists solely in-frame clones and lacks some. Of around 50,000 clones in the sample, around 84% are singletons; the top ten hold about 4.5%. The time point: week 47, end of study. Each dose of the vaccine consisted of 300 ug of mutant IDH1 20-mer peptide, with topical imiquimod. The sequencing here drew on PBMCs, taken from a glioma patient whose treatment included an IDH1 peptide vaccine. All receptors derive from a young woman with glioma. Some clones in this sample may be carry-over from other donors' samples.

The chain has TRBV19 and TRBJ2-6, with 8 positions matching TRBD2. From germline, CDR1 is LNHDA and CDR2 SQIVND (reference sequence). V lost 8 bases, J lost 4 bases, and 13 bases stayed unmatched. The CDR3 loop spans 17 amino acids. For the CDR3, the DNA is TGTGCCAGTCGCCCTGGACGGGAGGGCACCGGGGCCAACGTCCTGACTTTC. This gives the protein CASRPGREGTGANVLTF.

V gene TRBV19 combines with J gene TRBJ2-6; TRBD2 is a possible D gene (5 bases). This CDR3 contains 14 residues. The germline gives CDR1 LNHDA, CDR2 SQIVND (reference sequence). V shed 7 bases and J shed 0 bases, with 7 bases lying between them. The CDR3 DNA reads TGTGCCAGTATAGCGCGCTCTGGGGCCAACGTCCTGACTTTC. It codes for CASIARSGANVLTF. Drawing the rest from reference TRBV19 and TRBJ2-6, the complete variable domain is DGGITQSPKYLFRKEGQNVTLSCEQNLNHDAMYWYRQDPGQGLRLIYYSQIVNDFQKGDIAEGYSVSREKKESFPLTVTSAQKNPTAFYLCASIARSGANVLTFGAGSRLTVL.

The chain employs TRBV30 and TRBJ1-1; D ambiguous. The CDR3 has 14 residues. The germline V gene encodes CDR1 GTSNPN and CDR2 SVGIG (reference sequence). The V end was cut by 0 bases, the J end by 5 bases, with 13 bases between. Here the CDR3 DNA reads TGTGCCTGGAGTGTAACCCCACGCGGGACTGAAGCTTTCTTT. Its translation: CAWSVTPRGTEAFF.

The chain uses TRBV28 and TRBJ1-5, with D hard to call. Trimming took off 2 bases at V and 3 bases at J, with 14 bases between the two ends. Germline CDR1 is MDHEN and CDR2 is SYDVKM. CDR3 size: 16 residues. Here the CDR3 reads CASSLTLPKDNQPQHF. For the CDR3, the DNA is TGTGCCAGCAGTTTAACTCTCCCGAAAGACAATCAGCCCCAGCATTTT.

This chain connects TRBV4-1 to TRBJ2-5, with D tentatively TRBD1 or TRBD2 (6 bases each). The CDR3 runs to 16 residues. V lost 4 bases to trimming and J lost 0 bases, with 15 bases between them. Germline V gene lookup returns CDR1 MGHRA and CDR2 YSYEKL. CDR3 sequence (DNA): TGCGCCAGCAGCCTACAAGGGGGGCGCCACCAAGAGACCCAGTACTTC. Residues: CASSLQGGRHQETQYF.

The chain employs TRBV11-2 and TRBJ2-5; D may be TRBD1 (6 bases). V was clipped by 4 bases and J by 5 bases, with 17 bases between them. Germline assignment: CDR1 SGHAT and CDR2 FQNNGV. The CDR3 contains 15 residues. Written as DNA, the CDR3 is TGTGCCAGCAGCTCATCAGGGGTTAACAAGGAGACCCAGTACTTC. Translating it yields CASSSSGVNKETQYF.

This CDR3 reads CASSLSISKAGYEQYF. For the CDR3, the DNA is TGTGCCAGCAGTTTATCGATAAGTAAGGCCGGTTACGAGCAGTACTTC. The chain joins TRBV27 to TRBJ2-7; D is ambiguous. The V gene's germline CDR1 is MNHEY and CDR2 SMNVEV (reference sequence). The CDR3 totals 16 residues. Trimming stripped 0 bases from V and 4 bases from J, with 16 bases between.

The chain couples TRBV6-6 to TRBJ1-3; D remains unclear. The CDR3 runs to 15 residues. Germline-derived CDR1 and CDR2 are MNHNY and SVGAGI (reference sequence). The germline V and J ends were trimmed by 1 base and 0 bases, with 7 bases remaining between them. The CDR3 DNA reads TGTGCCAGCAGTTACTTAGCGAACTCTGGAAACACCATATATTTT. Translating it yields CASSYLANSGNTIYF.

This clone turned up a few times. This chain connects TRBV27 to TRBJ1-1, with D hard to call. This CDR3 is 15 amino acids long. V dropped 7 bases and J dropped 1 base, with 16 bases sitting between them. Germline values: CDR1 MNHEY, CDR2 SMNVEV (reference sequence). CDR3 sequence reads: CASTSPRQANTEAFF. In DNA, the CDR3 is TGTGCCAGCACGTCTCCGCGGCAGGCGAACACTGAAGCTTTCTTT.

This clone was recorded a few times. V is TRBV6-1 and J is TRBJ1-1, with D possibly being TRBD1 (5 bases). The CDR3 is made up of 18 amino acids. Germline V lookup: CDR1 MNHNS, CDR2 SASEGT. V dropped 2 bases and J dropped 0 bases, with 19 bases sitting between them. CDR3 in DNA: TGTGCCAGCAGTGAATGGGGCGGTCCAGACAAGATGAACACTGAAGCTTTCTTT. This gives the protein CASSEWGGPDKMNTEAFF.

The rearrangement uses TRBV11-2 and TRBJ2-1, with TRBD2 matching 10 bases. V lost 4 bases to trimming and J lost 2 bases; unmatched junction nucleotides: 2. CDR3 length: 15 residues. Germline loops: CDR1 SGHAT, CDR2 FQNNGV. The CDR3: CASSSLAGAYNEQFF. The CDR3, as DNA: TGTGCCAGCAGCTCCCTAGCGGGGGCCTACAATGAGCAGTTCTTC.

The chain has TRBV5-1 and TRBJ2-3; tentatively, D is TRBD1 (6 bases). The germline CDR1 and CDR2 sequences are SGHRS and YFSETQ. V was clipped by 1 base and J by 5 bases, with 14 bases between them. There are 15 residues in the CDR3. CDR3 sequence: CASSLTGTYGDTQYF. In nucleotides, the CDR3 is TGCGCCAGCAGCTTGACAGGGACCTACGGAGATACGCAGTATTTT.

CDR3 bases: TGTGCCAGCTCACCAAAGCCGACGGAGGGGGAACTGTTTTTT. The encoded protein is CASSPKPTEGELFF. The rearrangement links TRBV18 to TRBJ1-4; D is perhaps TRBD1 (6 bases). The CDR3 contains 14 residues. Trimming cost V 2 bases and J 12 bases, with 16 bases left between them. Per germline, CDR1 KGHSH and CDR2 LQKENI. Variable domain in full (rest from reference TRBV18 and TRBJ1-4): NAGVMQNPRHLVRRRGQEARLRCSPMKGHSHVYWYRQLPEEGLKFMVYLQKENIIDESGMPKERFSAEFPKEGPSILRIQQVVRGDSAAYFCASSPKPTEGELFFGSGTQLSVL.

This clone was seen once. The J gene is TRBJ1-1, the V gene TRBV4-1, with D perhaps TRBD1 (5 bases). Germline V gene sequence: CDR1 MGHRA, CDR2 YSYEKL. CDR3 length equals 15 residues. Deletions cut 1 base from V and 5 bases from J, with 14 bases between. The CDR3 bases are TGCGCCAGCAGCCAAGGGAGATGGGGGGGAACTGAAGCTTTCTTT. This gives the protein CASSQGRWGGTEAFF.

This rearrangement joins TRBV9 to TRBJ1-3, with a weak D call TRBD1 (5 bases). Trimming left V 3 bases short and J 2 bases short, with 15 bases between. CDR3 length: 16 residues. Germline loops: CDR1 SGDLS, CDR2 YYNGEE. CDR3 sequence reads: CASSARPGSTGNTIYF. CDR3 nucleotides: TGTGCCAGCAGCGCCCGCCCAGGGAGCACTGGAAACACCATATATTTT.

The chain joins TRBV2 to TRBJ2-3; 15 positions agree with TRBD2. V shed 8 bases and J 3 bases; nucleotides not matched to a gene: 0. Germline assignment: CDR1 SNHLY and CDR2 FYNNEI. This CDR3 has 14 amino acids. CDR3 in amino acids: CASGLAGGTDTQYF. The CDR3, as DNA: TGTGCCAGCGGACTAGCGGGGGGGACAGATACGCAGTATTTT.

This chain uses TRBV5-4 with TRBJ2-1, with TRBD2 matching 16 bases. The CDR3 sequence is 17 residues long. Germline CDR1 reads SGHNT; CDR2 reads YYREEE (reference sequence). Germline trimming cut 4 bases from V and 10 bases from J; bases unmatched to any gene: 11. CDR3 DNA: TGTGCCAGCAGCCTGGGACTAGCGGGAGGGGGGCTTCGGGAGCAGTTCTTC. It translates to CASSLGLAGGGLREQFF.

The chain recombines TRBV9 with TRBJ2-1; tentative D call: TRBD2 (6 bases). The V and J ends lost 6 bases and 4 bases respectively, with 20 bases between them. The length of the CDR3 is 16 residues. The germline gives CDR1 SGDLS, CDR2 YYNGEE. Here the CDR3 reads CASTRREASLYNEQFF. As DNA, the CDR3 is TGTGCCAGCACCCGTAGGGAGGCGTCACTGTACAATGAGCAGTTCTTC.

This clone has more than one count but fewer than ten. The V and J genes are TRBV5-4 and TRBJ2-3; no clear D gene. V shed 4 bases and J shed 4 bases, with 7 bases lying between them. Germline V CDR1 and CDR2: SGHNT, YYREEE (reference sequence). This CDR3 region has 12 residues. This CDR3 reads CASSRTPDTQYF. DNA for the CDR3: TGTGCCAGCAGCCGAACCCCAGATACGCAGTATTTT. Looking up the rest from reference TRBV5-4 and TRBJ2-3 gives the full variable domain: ETGVTQSPTHLIKTRGQQVTLRCSSQSGHNTVSWYQQALGQGPQFIFQYYREEENGRGNFPPRFSGLQFPNYSSELNVNALELDDSALYLCASSRTPDTQYFGPGTRLTVL.

This clone has a single count. This chain connects TRBV19 to TRBJ2-2, with TRBD1 matching over 11 bases. Germline CDR1 reads LNHDA; CDR2 reads SQIVND (reference sequence). The ends lost 5 bases at V and 5 bases at J; junction bases unmatched: 4. The CDR3 is 15 amino acids. The CDR3 DNA reads TGTGCCAGTAGTGCGGACAGGGGGCGGACCGGGGAGCTGTTTTTT. Its translation: CASSADRGRTGELFF.

The V call is TRBV4-1, the J call TRBJ1-3, with 9 bases aligning to TRBD1. The CDR3 totals 16 residues. J gave up 0 bases and V 1 base, and 1 base lay outside the gene matches. CDR1 MGHRA and CDR2 YSYEKL come from the germline V gene. In DNA form, the CDR3 reads TGCGCCAGCAGCCAAGTGACAGGGGGCTCTGGAAACACCATATATTTT. The encoded protein is CASSQVTGGSGNTIYF.

V usage is TRBV6-6 and J usage is TRBJ2-7; D not resolved. Germline CDR1 MNHNY, CDR2 SVGAGI (reference sequence). The CDR3 is made up of 11 amino acids. Between the trimmed V and J ends, which lost 6 bases and 3 bases, there was a span of 6 bases. DNA of the CDR3: TGTGCCAGCAGCAAGTTCTACGAGCAGTACTTC. Its protein is CASSKFYEQYF.